This T cell receptor (beta chain) was recorded in a study of blood T cells in healthy people across ages. Overall study findings and caveats: No one knew whether donors had CMV, which possibly confounded expanded clonotype changes.

With a J-beta primer mix and a sample-barcoded 5' primer, a second PCR ran about 7 to 12 cycles. TCRdb used MiXCR to reprocess the 5' RACE reads, holding one entry per CDR3 protein. The sample holds some 700,000 distinct CDR3 sequences, roughly 45% seen once. The CDR3 has 10 amino acids. Germline V CDR1 and CDR2: MNHEY, SVGEGT. The V gene lost 7 bases and the J gene lost 3 bases, with 4 bases spanning the gap. A note on this clonotype: Its antigen is still unknown. A read error may explain this, as a much larger clone is one base away.

Each sample yielded at least 6 million isolated PBMCs. This sequence joins TRBV6-2 or TRBV6-3 and TRBJ2-7; no reliable D call. The receptor comes from a woman between 55 and 75 years old in good health. Sequenced sample: blood. The CDR3 coding sequence is TGTGCCAGCAACTGCTACGAGCAGTACTTC. Its translation: CASNCYEQYF.